This entry describes one TCR beta chain. This specimen belongs to a study of T cell changes during pregnancy in multiple sclerosis. V lost 7 bases to trimming and J lost 7 bases; unmatched junction nucleotides: 9. This CDR3 region has 14 residues. The germline V gene has CDR1 SGHRS and CDR2 YFSETQ. The data were produced by immunoSEQ multiplex PCR, yet TCRdb's version contains in-frame clones alone and is incomplete. The sample lists about 46,000 clones; approximately 94% were seen once. The sequencing used CD8+ T cells from peripheral blood mononuclear cells, collected in the first trimester of pregnancy. The TCR was taken from a female donor with multiple sclerosis, enrolled in a pregnancy study. The chain joins TRBV5-1 to TRBJ1-1; 11 bases are a match to TRBD1. In nucleotides, the CDR3 is TGCGCCAGCGCGACCGTCGGGACAGGGGGTGAAGCTTTCTTT. Translation: CASATVGTGGEAFF. Full variable domain (outside the CDR3, taken from reference TRBV5-1 and TRBJ1-1): KAGVTQTPRYLIKTRGQQVTLSCSPISGHRSVSWYQQTPGQGLQFLFEYFSETQRNKGNFPGRFSGRQFSNSRSEMNVSTLELGDSALYLCASATVGTGGEAFFGQGTRLTVV.